Reported below is one TCR beta chain. The antigen is undetermined. This specimen belongs to a study of monozygotic twins with inflammatory bowel disease. From germline, CDR1 is LNHNV and CDR2 YYDKDF (reference sequence). This CDR3 is 15 amino acids long. Using the 5' RACE reads, TCRdb records one entry per CDR3 protein without DNA. In all, the sample yields approximately 85,000 distinct CDR3 sequences. General study results and limits: TCRbeta inverse Simpson diversity was decreased in IBD patients versus healthy co-twins. Different subtypes (of T cells) could not be told apart from one another.

The sequencing input was blood. This rearrangement joins TRBV15 to TRBJ2-1. This TCR derives from a human donor with ulcerative colitis or Crohn's disease, or a healthy co-twin of an affected twin (not recorded which). CDR3 in amino acids: CATSRVPSSYNEQFF.